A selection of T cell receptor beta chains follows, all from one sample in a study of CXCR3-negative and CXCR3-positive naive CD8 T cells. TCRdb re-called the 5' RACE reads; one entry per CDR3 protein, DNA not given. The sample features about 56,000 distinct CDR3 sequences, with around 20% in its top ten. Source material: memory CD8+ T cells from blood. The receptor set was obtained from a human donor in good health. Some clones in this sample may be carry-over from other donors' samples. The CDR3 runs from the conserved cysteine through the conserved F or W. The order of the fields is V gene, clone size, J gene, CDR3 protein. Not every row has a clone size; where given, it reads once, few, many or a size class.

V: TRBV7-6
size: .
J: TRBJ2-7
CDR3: CASSLVAYEQYF

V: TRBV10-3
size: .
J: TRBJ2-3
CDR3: CAISGVPGDTQYF

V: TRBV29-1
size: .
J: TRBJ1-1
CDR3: CSVSAPQGNTEAFF

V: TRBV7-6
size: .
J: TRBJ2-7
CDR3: CASSLTREQVYEQYF

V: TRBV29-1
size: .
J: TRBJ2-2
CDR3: CSVYSADTGELFF

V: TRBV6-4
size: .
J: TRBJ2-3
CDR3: CASSASDGTDTQYF

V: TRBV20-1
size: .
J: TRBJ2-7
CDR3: CSASLRDRVRRISYEQYF

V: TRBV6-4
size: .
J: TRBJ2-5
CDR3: CASREGAGWETQYF

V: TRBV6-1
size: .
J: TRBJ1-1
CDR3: CASSEAAPADAFF

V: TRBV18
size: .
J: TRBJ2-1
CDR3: CASSHLTTDRMGTYNEQFF

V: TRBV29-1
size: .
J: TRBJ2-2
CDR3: CIPSGTGQTGELFF

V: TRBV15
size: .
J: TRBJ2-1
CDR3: CATSRADSSYNEQFF

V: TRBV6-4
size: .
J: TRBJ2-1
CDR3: CASSETSGLYNEQFF

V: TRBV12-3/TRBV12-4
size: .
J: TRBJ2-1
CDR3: CASTLAGREQFF

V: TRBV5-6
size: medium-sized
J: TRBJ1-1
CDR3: CASSFGDLEAFF

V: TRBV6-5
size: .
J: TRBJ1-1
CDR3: CASSSHGSTEAFF

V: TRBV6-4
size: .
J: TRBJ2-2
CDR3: CASSDGAHTGELFF

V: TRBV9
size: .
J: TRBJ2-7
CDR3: CASSAGTGYEQYF

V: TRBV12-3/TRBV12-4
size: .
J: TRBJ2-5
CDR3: CASSSTGSGQETQYF

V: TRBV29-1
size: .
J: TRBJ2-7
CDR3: CSVEDMGNEQYF

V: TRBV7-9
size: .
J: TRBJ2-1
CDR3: CASPKGNEQFF

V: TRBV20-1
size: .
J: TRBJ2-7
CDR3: CSAVPTSGGRGEQYF

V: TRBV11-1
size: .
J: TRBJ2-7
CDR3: CASSLAPLVYEQYF

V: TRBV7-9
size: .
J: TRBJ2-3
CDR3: CASTRPQGGSTDTQYF

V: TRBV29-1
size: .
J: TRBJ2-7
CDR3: CSVLKEDEQYF

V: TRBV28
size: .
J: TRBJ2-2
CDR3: CASRPRFGGTGELFF

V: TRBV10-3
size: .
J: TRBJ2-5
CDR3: CAIRTGDLASRTQYF

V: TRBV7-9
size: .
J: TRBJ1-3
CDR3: CARNSDTDSSGNTIYF

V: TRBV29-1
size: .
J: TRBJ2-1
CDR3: CSVERGRDSNGDYNEQFF

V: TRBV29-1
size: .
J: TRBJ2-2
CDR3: CSVADSTGELFF

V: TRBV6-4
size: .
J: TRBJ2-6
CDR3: CASSMGASGANVLTF

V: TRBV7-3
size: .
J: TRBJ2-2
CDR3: CASSTGTGSPGELFF

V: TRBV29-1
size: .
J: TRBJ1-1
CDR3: CSVEDRLRTEAFF

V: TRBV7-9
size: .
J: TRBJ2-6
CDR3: CASSFPDSGANVLTF

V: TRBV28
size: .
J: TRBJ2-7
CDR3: CASGAAGLSYEQYF

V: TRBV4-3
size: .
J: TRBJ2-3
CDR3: CASSQEVLRGGTDTQYF

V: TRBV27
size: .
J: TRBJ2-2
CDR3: CASSFLRTSGTGELFF

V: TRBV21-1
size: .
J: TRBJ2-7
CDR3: CASEGPFTDYEQYF

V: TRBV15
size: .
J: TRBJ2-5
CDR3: CATSRDVGSQETQYF

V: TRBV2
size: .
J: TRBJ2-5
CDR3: CASSELEDPQETQYF

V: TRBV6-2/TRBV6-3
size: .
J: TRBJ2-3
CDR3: CASSYLGGGSTDTQYF

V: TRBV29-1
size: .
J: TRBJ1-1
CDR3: CSVEGGTGAFF

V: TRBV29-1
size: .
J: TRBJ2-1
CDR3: CSVLGLEYNEQFF

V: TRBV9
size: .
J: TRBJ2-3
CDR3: CASSSWATDTQYF

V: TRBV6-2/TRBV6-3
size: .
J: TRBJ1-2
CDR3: CASGTGTLANYGYTF

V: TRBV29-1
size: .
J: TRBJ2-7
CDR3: CSVESPSPQIEQYF

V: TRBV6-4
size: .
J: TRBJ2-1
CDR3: CANSDSAGGYNEQFF